The 32 T cell receptor beta chains below were found in one sample sequenced in a study of T cells after yellow fever vaccination. One entry per CDR3 protein results from TCRdb running MiXCR on the 5' RACE reads. The data contain 500,000 to 650,000 distinct CDR3 sequences, 17% of them singletons. The sample here was PBMCs, taken around 5 days after the first yellow fever vaccination. These receptor sequences come from a man between 18 and 29 years old who received the YFV17D yellow fever vaccine.

Only a few counts were recorded for this clonotype. J is TRBJ2-3 and V is TRBV20-1; perhaps TRBD2 as D (5 bases). With 0 bases removed from V and 2 bases from J, the gap between germline ends came to 9 bases. Germline V gives CDR1 DFQATT, CDR2 SNEGSKA (reference sequence). The CDR3 totals 14 residues. The CDR3 sequence is CSARDDGITDTQYF. CDR3 in DNA: TGCAGTGCTAGAGATGACGGGATCACAGATACGCAGTATTTT.

A few counts support this clonotype. The chain is built from TRBV5-1 and TRBJ2-1; D is unclear. Germline-derived CDR1 and CDR2 are SGHRS and YFSETQ. V was cut by 4 bases and J by 1 base, with 18 bases left in between. The CDR3 contains 17 residues. CDR3 sequence (DNA): TGCGCCAGCAGCCCCCAACCGTACTTGAGGTCCTACAATGAGCAGTTCTTC. This sequence encodes CASSPQPYLRSYNEQFF.

This clonotype was counted at least ten times. The rearrangement joins TRBV20-1 to TRBJ2-2; 8 bases line up with TRBD2. The trim removed 0 bases at V and 0 bases at J, leaving 0 bases unmatched. The CDR3 has 15 amino acids. Germline CDR1 reads DFQATT; CDR2 reads SNEGSKA (reference sequence). Here the CDR3 reads CSARERGANTGELFF. CDR3 sequence (DNA): TGCAGTGCTAGAGAGCGGGGGGCGAACACCGGGGAGCTGTTTTTT.

This rearrangement joins TRBV11-2 to TRBJ2-7, with D possibly being TRBD1 (6 bases). The CDR3 length is 15 residues. The germline V and J ends were trimmed by 5 bases and 3 bases, with 17 bases remaining between them. The germline V gene encodes CDR1 SGHAT and CDR2 FQNNGV. CDR3 sequence (DNA): TGTGCCAGCAGCAGACTGGAACAGGGATTCTACGAGCAGTACTTC. This translates into CASSRLEQGFYEQYF. Filled out from reference TRBV11-2 and TRBJ2-7, the complete variable domain reads EAGVAQSPRYKIIEKRQSVAFWCNPISGHATLYWYQQILGQGPKLLIQFQNNGVVDDSQLPKDRFSAERLKGVDSTLKIQPAKLEDSAVYLCASSRLEQGFYEQYFGPGTRLTVT.

This chain uses TRBV4-3 with TRBJ1-1, with D hard to call. This CDR3 comprises 16 residues. Looked up from germline, CDR1 is LGHNA and CDR2 is YSLEER. Deletions cut 0 bases from V and 0 bases from J, with 11 bases between. Here the CDR3 reads CASSQEGTEMNTEAFF. The CDR3, as DNA: TGCGCCAGCAGCCAAGAGGGAACAGAGATGAACACTGAAGCTTTCTTT.

The chain has TRBV12-3 or TRBV12-4 and TRBJ2-5; the D gene is possibly TRBD1 (6 bases). V was pared by 6 bases and J by 3 bases, with 11 bases between. The length of the CDR3 is 13 residues. The CDR3 reads CASRIQGKETQYF. DNA for the CDR3: TGTGCCAGCAGAATACAGGGTAAAGAGACCCAGTACTTC.

The table lists this clonotype with a few counts. The V call is TRBV7-8, the J call TRBJ2-3; D is uncertain. The CDR3 totals 15 residues. Germline CDR1 is SGHVS and CDR2 is FQNEAQ. V was cut by 4 bases and J by 4 bases, with 15 bases left in between. CDR3 DNA: TGTGCCAGCAGCTCTCAAAGCCACGCGGCAGATACGCAGTATTTT. This codes for CASSSQSHAADTQYF.

The chain couples TRBV12-3 or TRBV12-4 to TRBJ2-3; TRBD2 matches 12 bases. This CDR3 is 16 amino acids long. The V and J ends lost 6 bases and 6 bases, in that order; junction bases with no gene match: 10. The CDR3 coding sequence is TGTGCCAGCAGCTGGGGAGTCACTAGCGGGGGGGATACGCAGTATTTT. Protein sequence: CASSWGVTSGGDTQYF.

This clonotype has just one count. The chain's CDR3 is CASDPLGQGLYGYTF. In nucleotides, the CDR3 is TGCGCCAGCGACCCGCTGGGACAGGGTCTTTATGGCTACACCTTC. The genes are TRBV4-1 and TRBJ1-2; 9 bases are shared with TRBD1. Germline assignment: CDR1 MGHRA and CDR2 YSYEKL. V lost 8 bases and J lost 5; bases outside the gene matches: 12. The CDR3 totals 15 residues.

This clonotype has more than one count but fewer than ten. The chain combines TRBV20-1 with TRBJ2-1, with 9 bases matching TRBD1. From germline, CDR1 is DFQATT and CDR2 SNEGSKA (reference sequence). Germline trimming cut 1 base from V and 6 bases from J; bases unmatched to any gene: 10. The CDR3 is 16 residues long. The CDR3 spells CSARANRDRVGNEQFF. The DNA of the CDR3 is TGCAGTGCTAGAGCGAACCGGGACAGGGTTGGCAATGAGCAGTTCTTC.

The chain employs TRBV3-1 and TRBJ1-5; D gene ambiguous. The germline V gene has CDR1 LGHDT and CDR2 YNNKEL (reference sequence). The CDR3 totals 13 residues. V was pared by 2 bases and J by 2 bases, with 4 bases between. The CDR3 nucleotides are TGTGCCAGCAGCCAACAGCGCAATCAGCCCCAGCATTTT. This translates into CASSQQRNQPQHF.

The genes are TRBV5-4 and TRBJ2-1; 7 bases match TRBD2. V was clipped by 5 bases and J by 0 bases; unmatched bases: 5. CDR1 is SGHNT and CDR2 is YYREEE in the germline V gene (reference sequence). The length of the CDR3 is 15 residues. This chain's CDR3 is CASRPGGSSYNEQFF. The CDR3 DNA reads as TGTGCCAGCAGGCCCGGGGGGAGCTCCTACAATGAGCAGTTCTTC.

J is TRBJ1-2 and V is TRBV5-1, with 10 positions matching TRBD1. Looked up from germline, CDR1 is SGHRS and CDR2 is YFSETQ. CDR3 length equals 16 residues. V lost 4 bases, J lost 5 bases, and 11 bases stayed unmatched. The DNA for the CDR3 is TGCGCCAGCAGCGGAGGGACAGGGGAAGTGTGGTATGGCTACACCTTC. It specifies CASSGGTGEVWYGYTF.

This clonotype was seen a few times. The chain joins TRBV19 to TRBJ1-5; D unclear. CDR1 is LNHDA, CDR2 SQIVND, per germline (reference sequence). This CDR3 has 13 residues. With 3 bases removed from V and 4 bases from J, the gap between germline ends came to 7 bases. The CDR3 DNA reads TGTGCCAGTAGTATGGTGGGGAATCAGCCCCAGCATTTT. Its translation: CASSMVGNQPQHF.

To note about this clonotype: No conserved phenylalanine or tryptophan is present at the end of the CDR3, so a read error is the likely explanation. No DNA is shown, since the ends of the CDR3 on it are uncertain; the CDR3 is the one TCRdb lists. The J gene is TRBJ1-6, the V gene TRBV21-1; TRBD1 is the table's D call, not checked against the DNA. TRBV21-1 is designated a pseudogene. The CDR3 contains 10 residues when both ends are counted. The CDR3 spells CASSADSSSN.

In this sample, this clonotype turned up many times. DNA of the CDR3: TGTGCCAGCAGCTCCCGGCACGCAGATACGCAGTATTTT. Its protein is CASSSRHADTQYF. V usage is TRBV7-3 and J usage is TRBJ2-3; D call uncertain. The germline CDR1 and CDR2 sequences are SGHTA and FQGTGA. V dropped 4 bases and J dropped 4 bases, with 9 bases sitting between them. The CDR3 has 13 residues.

This clonotype was counted between two and nine times. The chain is built from TRBV12-3 or TRBV12-4 and TRBJ1-3; the D is unclear. The V end was cut by 6 bases, the J end by 4 bases, with 10 bases between. This CDR3 has 13 amino acids. The CDR3 is CASSRNLGNTIYF. The CDR3 nucleotides read TGTGCCAGCAGCAGAAACCTGGGAAACACCATATATTTT.

This clonotype was found a few times. The rearrangement uses TRBV4-3 and TRBJ2-1; possibly TRBD1 for D (5 bases). This CDR3 contains 15 residues. Trimming removed 1 base at V and 5 bases at J, with 12 bases between. Germline CDR1 is LGHNA and CDR2 is YSLEER. The CDR3 protein is CASSQADRADNEQFF. CDR3 DNA: TGCGCCAGCAGCCAAGCCGACAGAGCTGACAATGAGCAGTTCTTC.

This clonotype has a count of ten or more. The chain uses TRBV3-1 and TRBJ1-1; D unclear. The CDR3 runs 14 residues. The germline V and J ends were trimmed by 0 bases and 5 bases, with 10 bases remaining between them. Germline loops: CDR1 LGHDT, CDR2 YNNKEL (reference sequence). DNA for the CDR3: TGTGCCAGCAGCCAAGATCAACTGGCAACTGAAGCTTTCTTT. Residues: CASSQDQLATEAFF. The complete variable domain, with remaining parts taken from reference TRBV3-1 and TRBJ1-1, reads DTAVSQTPKYLVTQMGNDKSIKCEQNLGHDTMYWYKQDSKKFLKIMFSYNNKELIINETVPNRFSPKSPDKAHLNLHINSLELGDSAVYFCASSQDQLATEAFFGQGTRLTVV.

This CDR3 is CAISGLRAQQFF. The CDR3 DNA reads as TGTGCCATCAGTGGCTTACGAGCCCAGCAGTTCTTC. The chain joins TRBV10-3 to TRBJ2-1; D uncertain. Germline values: CDR1 ENHRY, CDR2 SYGVKD. CDR3 length: 12 amino acids. V shed 4 bases and J shed 11 bases, with 12 bases lying between them.

The CDR3 loop is CASSLLPQGMKTQYF. In DNA form, the CDR3 reads TGTGCCAGCAGCTTACTTCCACAGGGCATGAAGACCCAGTACTTC. The chain carries TRBV5-5 and TRBJ2-5, with D perhaps matching TRBD1 (6 bases). Between the trimmed V and J ends, which lost 2 bases and 6 bases, there was a span of 17 bases. CDR1 and CDR2 from the germline V gene are SGHKS and YYEKEE (reference sequence). The CDR3 extends over 15 amino acids.

There are a few counts of this clonotype. The chain combines TRBV12-3 or TRBV12-4 with TRBJ2-1, with 13 bases that match TRBD2. V shed 6 bases, J shed 2 bases, and the junction held 13 bases outside the gene matches. CDR3 length equals 19 residues. In DNA form, the CDR3 reads TGTGCCAGCAGACAACGGACTAGCGGGGGCGATAAACCCTACAATGAGCAGTTCTTC. Amino acid sequence: CASRQRTSGGDKPYNEQFF.

This chain joins TRBV11-2 and TRBJ1-5; D possibly corresponds to TRBD1 (5 bases). The CDR3 loop spans 13 amino acids. Germline CDR1 reads SGHAT; CDR2 reads FQNNGV. The V and J ends lost 5 bases and 7 bases respectively, with 12 bases between them. CDR3 sequence reads: CASSRGALQPQHF. As DNA, the CDR3 is TGTGCCAGCAGCCGAGGGGCGTTGCAGCCCCAGCATTTT.

The chain couples TRBV2 to TRBJ1-1; 7 bases agree with TRBD1. The trim removed 3 bases at V and 5 bases at J, leaving 3 bases unmatched. Per germline, CDR1 SNHLY and CDR2 FYNNEI. The length of the CDR3 is 13 residues. CDR3 region: CASSDRGRTEAFF. The CDR3 DNA reads TGTGCCAGCAGTGATAGGGGGCGAACTGAAGCTTTCTTT.

V gene TRBV12-3 or TRBV12-4 combines with J gene TRBJ2-7; D gene unclear. The CDR3 spans 14 residues. The V end was cut by 2 bases, the J end by 7 bases, with 15 bases between. CDR3 sequence (DNA): TGTGCCAGCAGTTTAAGTGACACCCTTGGGGAGCAGTACGTC. It specifies CASSLSDTLGEQYV.

This clonotype was seen a handful of times. The genes are TRBV7-2 and TRBJ2-5; 10 bases match TRBD1. CDR3 length equals 15 residues. Trimming took 1 base from V and 3 from J; bases not matched to a gene: 2. Germline CDR1 reads SGHTA; CDR2 reads FQGNSA. CDR3 in amino acids: CASSLGGTGEETQYF. CDR3 DNA sequence: TGTGCCAGCAGCTTAGGGGGGACAGGGGAAGAGACCCAGTACTTC.

This clonotype has only a few counts. The chain has TRBV7-6 and TRBJ2-1; D gene ambiguous. CDR3 length equals 14 residues. The germline V gene encodes CDR1 SGHVS and CDR2 FNYEAQ. V was clipped by 2 bases and J by 3 bases, with 8 bases between them. The CDR3 reads CASSLTVNYNEQFF. CDR3 sequence (DNA): TGTGCCAGCAGCTTAACGGTGAACTACAATGAGCAGTTCTTC.

This clonotype was found many times. The DNA of the CDR3 is TGTGCCAGCAGCCAAGCACCGGCTCTGGGTGAGCAGTACTTC. Its protein product is CASSQAPALGEQYF. The chain couples TRBV4-2 to TRBJ2-7, with D unresolved. The CDR3 covers 14 residues. Germline V gives CDR1 LGHNA, CDR2 YNFKEQ. Trimming took off 1 base at V and 7 bases at J, with 14 bases between the two ends.

The chain is built from TRBV4-2 and TRBJ1-2; TRBD1 matches at 7 bases. From germline, CDR1 is LGHNA and CDR2 YNFKEQ. The ends lost 7 bases at V and 5 bases at J; junction bases unmatched: 16. This CDR3 has 16 residues. The CDR3: CASNKDWGQLYYGYTF. The CDR3 DNA is TGTGCCAGCAACAAAGACTGGGGACAGCTATATTATGGCTACACCTTC.

This clonotype has ten or more counts. V usage is TRBV5-4 and J usage is TRBJ2-7, with a tentative D call TRBD1 (6 bases). CDR1 and CDR2 from the germline V gene are SGHNT and YYREEE (reference sequence). The CDR3 contains 14 residues. With 0 bases removed from V and 7 bases from J, the gap between germline ends came to 14 bases. CDR3 bases: TGTGCCAGCAGCTTGGAGGCAGGGGCAAGGGAGCAGTACTTC. This codes for CASSLEAGAREQYF.

This clonotype was seen repeatedly, ten times or more. The chain employs TRBV6-5 and TRBJ2-7; D gene uncertain. V lost 4 bases to trimming and J lost 6 bases, with 13 bases between them. Germline V CDR1 and CDR2: MNHEY, SVGAGI. This CDR3 contains 13 residues. The CDR3 region has the DNA TGTGCCAGCAGTTCCTTTCCCCGCAGCGAGCAGTACGTC. The encoded protein is CASSSFPRSEQYV.

The chain uses TRBV6-9 and TRBJ1-5; D remains ambiguous. CDR1 is MNHGY and CDR2 is SVAAGI in the germline V gene. V was cut by 2 bases and J by 0 bases, with 17 bases left in between. CDR3 length: 18 residues. The CDR3 DNA reads as TGTGCCAGCAGTTATCGGTACATCGGGCGGTATAGCAATCAGCCCCAGCATTTT. It encodes CASSYRYIGRYSNQPQHF.